This TCR beta chain was observed in a study of post-analysis software for immune sequencing data (dated by TCRdb to 2015 to 2017). Context from the whole study: Relapsing-remitting, secondary progressive and progressive-relapsing multiple sclerosis were recorded as disease courses, and subtype annotation was lacking for some patients. The patient repertoires were compared against fewer than twelve previously published healthy control repertoires obtained from donors aged about 6 to 27 years. A subset of samples was prepared in parallel using single-end sample barcoding, then pooled and co-amplified after Illumina adapter ligation.

Library preparation used PCR. Sequencing was carried out with an Illumina HiSeq 2500. To reduce PCR and sequencing biases, unique molecular identifiers were built into the TCR beta cDNA libraries. Per 1 to 10 million input T cells, roughly 0.5 million cDNA molecules were obtained, such that each molecule approximated one T cell. The patient libraries were prepared and sequenced using the same protocol as the earlier healthy control dataset. Samples belonging to the same batch were prepared together, multiplexed and sequenced on a shared HiSeq lane. In the original analysis: MIGEC was used to process the raw barcoded reads, and molecular identifier groups with only a single read were discarded before consensus assembly and CDR3 extraction. Clonotype tables were post-analysed with VDJtools, and diversity was normalized by down-sampling all datasets to the smallest sample size. In repertoire overlap clustering, CDR3 amino acid sequences, but not nucleotide sequences, were matched to correct batch-related cross-sample contamination. The raw public reads went through TCRdb reprocessing: fastp at Q25, MiXCR clone calling, in-frame beta chains kept. Identical CDR3 proteins give one entry, which carries the most common genes and DNA. TCRdb, rather than the study authors, made the V and J calls. For this sample there are about 820,000 distinct CDR3 sequences; 53% appear just once. The biggest ten clones account for about 4.5% of the sample.

To demonstrate the VDJtools post-analysis software, the study profiled TCR beta repertoires from the peripheral blood of about 13 young patients with multiple sclerosis. Multiple sclerosis patients were children and adolescents aged about 6 to 16 years. Summary of the overall study and its limitations: When samples were clustered directly using the F measure, samples prepared in the same batch co-clustered strongly, which prompted a batch-effect correction. The multiple sclerosis patient group was slightly younger than the control group. Patients showed significantly higher frequencies than controls for a handful of TRBV segments, among them TRBV5-6, TRBV5-1 and TRBV20-1. Multiple sclerosis patients had significantly lower normalized Chao1 diversity than controls, a result that suggests substantial peripheral T-cell clonal expansion.

The CDR3 measures 13 amino acids from cysteine to phenylalanine. Only CDR3 DNA remains: 39 bases, in frame from the first base. CDR1 and CDR2 are read off the germline V gene (reference sequence) as WNHNN and SYGVQD. Of note for this clonotype: Which antigen it targets is not known. It has no much larger one-base neighbor in the sample; base qualities were not kept.

The chain uses TRBV10-1 and TRBJ2-7, and perhaps TRBD1 as D gene, on 6 matching bases. The J call may be wrong; the DNA end is better matched by TRBJ2-5. Specimen: blood. The origin of this receptor is a girl aged 10 to 17 with multiple sclerosis. The nucleotides read TGCGCCAGCAGTGGCAGGGGTTTGGAGACCCAGTACTTC. Its coded protein is CASSGRGLETQYF.